This record looks at one T cell receptor beta chain sequence and its context. TCRB transcripts that were expressed got sequenced, as all of the isolated RNA had been reverse transcribed. TCRdb's table, derived via immunoSEQ multiplex PCR, lists solely in-frame clones and lacks some. The sample records roughly 140,000 clones, around 10% being singletons. This sample was included in a study of beta chain features in type 1 diabetes. V was clipped by 8 bases and J by 8 bases, with 13 bases between them. This CDR3 spans 11 amino acids. Looked up from germline, CDR1 is DFQATT and CDR2 is SNEGSKA (reference sequence).

The chain has TRBV20-1 and TRBJ2-1; no firm D call. This TCR came from a man aged 18 to 30 in good health. The sequenced sample consisted of central memory CD4+ T cells from blood. CDR3 nucleotide sequence: TGCAGTCCGGAAGAGGCCCATGAGCAGTTCTTC. Encoded protein: CSPEEAHEQFF.